Below, 5 T cell receptor beta chains from the same sample are listed, as sequenced in a study of blood T cell repertoires in COVID-19. Only in-frame clones appear in the TCRdb table, and some are missing; sequencing was by immunoSEQ multiplex PCR. Among some 87,000 clones listed, about three quarters were seen once. The sequencing sample was made of peripheral blood. These receptors were taken from a woman older than 75 with active or convalescent COVID-19.

This clone has just a few counts. This rearrangement joins TRBV5-1 to TRBJ2-7; no reliable D call. Looked up from germline, CDR1 is SGHRS and CDR2 is YFSETQ. This CDR3 is built from 14 residues. V dropped 0 bases and J dropped 5 bases, with 12 bases sitting between them. The CDR3 protein is CASSLDSLINEQYF. The CDR3, as DNA: TGCGCCAGCAGCTTGGACAGCCTAATTAACGAGCAGTACTTC. Variable domain in full (rest from reference TRBV5-1 and TRBJ2-7): KAGVTQTPRYLIKTRGQQVTLSCSPISGHRSVSWYQQTPGQGLQFLFEYFSETQRNKGNFPGRFSGRQFSNSRSEMNVSTLELGDSALYLCASSLDSLINEQYFGPGTRLTVT.

Only one count was recorded for this clone. The chain carries TRBV5-6 and TRBJ1-2; maybe TRBD1 (6 bases). Trimming shortened V by 2 bases and J by 7 bases, and 12 bases separated the two germline ends. CDR1 and CDR2 (germline): SGHDT, YYEEEE. The CDR3 length is 13 residues. CDR3 protein: CASSLTGRGGYTF. The CDR3 DNA sequence: TGTGCCAGCAGCTTAACAGGGCGAGGTGGCTACACCTTC.

This clone has only a few counts. The chain uses TRBV10-1 and TRBJ2-1; D is perhaps TRBD2 (6 bases). The CDR3 runs to 15 residues. CDR1 and CDR2 (germline): WNHNN, SYGVQD (reference sequence). The germline V and J ends were trimmed by 1 base and 9 bases, with 16 bases remaining between them. CDR3 sequence reads: CASSEFTSRPGEQFF. CDR3 DNA sequence: TGCGCCAGCAGTGAGTTCACTAGCCGTCCTGGTGAGCAGTTCTTC.

The chain has TRBV5-6 and TRBJ1-2; 7 bases align to TRBD1. Germline lookup yields CDR1 SGHDT and CDR2 YYEEEE. CDR3 length equals 15 residues. V lost 2 bases and J lost 3; bases outside the gene matches: 7. CDR3 in amino acids: CASSLDREYYYGYTF. The CDR3 DNA is TGTGCCAGCAGCTTAGACAGGGAATACTACTATGGCTACACCTTC.

The chain uses TRBV19 and TRBJ1-6; TRBD1 matches 9 bases. CDR1 and CDR2 (germline): LNHDA, SQIVND (reference sequence). The CDR3 has 13 residues. The J segment lost 12 bases and the V segment lost 3 bases, leaving 3 bases of the junction unmatched. The CDR3 nucleotides read TGTGCCAGTAGTATGGGACAGGGCGGACCCCTCCACTTT. Amino acid sequence: CASSMGQGGPLHF.